A single sample is the source of the 5 T cell receptor beta chains below, sequenced in a study of T cell changes during pregnancy in multiple sclerosis. Method: immunoSEQ multiplex PCR; TCRdb's copy keeps in-frame clones and lacks some. The table has over 55,000 clones, 80% to 90% seen once; the top ten hold 2% to 3%. The input for sequencing was peripheral blood, taken in the first trimester of pregnancy. The receptor source for this set is a female donor with multiple sclerosis, enrolled in a pregnancy study.

This chain links TRBV5-1 with TRBJ2-7, with D possibly being TRBD1 (8 bases). The CDR3 is 14 amino acids. Trimming removed 4 bases from V and 4 bases from J, with 15 bases in between. Germline V gene sequence: CDR1 SGHRS, CDR2 YFSETQ. The CDR3 spells CASSPGQGGYEQYF. The CDR3 bases are TGCGCCAGCAGCCCCGGACAGGGAGGGTACGAGCAGTACTTC.

The chain joins TRBV6-1 to TRBJ1-2; tentatively, D is TRBD1 (5 bases). The CDR3 contains 14 residues. Deletions cut 0 bases from V and 8 bases from J, with 13 bases between. In germline, CDR1 is MNHNS, CDR2 SASEGT. CDR3 sequence (DNA): TGTGCCAGCAGTGAAGCTCCGGGACTTGGGGGCTACACCTTC. Translating gives CASSEAPGLGGYTF.

This clone was recorded a few times. V usage is TRBV13 and J usage is TRBJ2-1; TRBD2 matches at 7 bases. CDR3 size: 14 residues. Germline values: CDR1 PRHDT, CDR2 FYEKMQ (reference sequence). J lost 6 bases, V lost 5 bases, and 7 bases had no gene match. The CDR3 nucleotides read TGTGCCAGCAGCCAGTCTGGGACTATCAATGAGCAGTTCTTC. Translated: CASSQSGTINEQFF.

The chain combines TRBV5-1 with TRBJ1-1, with D perhaps TRBD1 (5 bases). The germline V gene has CDR1 SGHRS and CDR2 YFSETQ. The CDR3 loop spans 18 amino acids. V shed 1 base and J shed 1 base, with 20 bases lying between them. DNA of the CDR3: TGCGCCAGCAGCTTGACACAGGCCGGGCCGGTCACGAACACTGAAGCTTTCTTT. Translated: CASSLTQAGPVTNTEAFF.

The rearrangement uses TRBV10-2 and TRBJ2-7; D is possibly TRBD1 (7 bases). Between the trimmed V and J ends, which lost 6 bases and 5 bases, there was a span of 17 bases. This CDR3 has 14 amino acids. Germline V lookup: CDR1 WSHSY, CDR2 SAAADI. The CDR3 bases are TGCGCCAGCAGGCTATCGACAGGGAGGAACGAGCAGTACTTC. Protein product: CASRLSTGRNEQYF.